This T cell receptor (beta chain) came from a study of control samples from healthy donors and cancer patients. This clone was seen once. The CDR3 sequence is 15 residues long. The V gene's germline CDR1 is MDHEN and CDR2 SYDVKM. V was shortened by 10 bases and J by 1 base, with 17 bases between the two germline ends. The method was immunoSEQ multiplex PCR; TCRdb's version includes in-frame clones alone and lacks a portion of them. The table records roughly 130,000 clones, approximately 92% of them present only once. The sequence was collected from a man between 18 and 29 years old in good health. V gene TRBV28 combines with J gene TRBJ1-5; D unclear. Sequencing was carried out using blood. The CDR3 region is CATKPRQESNQPQHF. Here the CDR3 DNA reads TGTGCCACCAAACCGCGGCAGGAGAGCAATCAGCCCCAGCATTTT. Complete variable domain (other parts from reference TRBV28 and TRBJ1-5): DVKVTQSSRYLVKRTGEKVFLECVQDMDHENMFWYRQDPGLGLRLIYFSYDVKMKEKGDIPEGYSVSREKKERFSLILESASTNQTSMYLCATKPRQESNQPQHFGDGTRLSIL.